The 20 T cell receptor beta chains presented below share a single source sample, sequenced in a study of T cell repertoires in cytomegalovirus infection. TCRdb processed the reads anew with MiXCR; each CDR3 protein has one entry. The data contain 510,000 or so distinct CDR3 sequences, 26% of them singletons. Sequencing was carried out using PBMCs. The receptor set was obtained from a human donor in good health (CMV status not recorded). Some clones in this sample may be carry-over from other donors' samples.

This clonotype was observed at least ten times. The rearrangement links TRBV7-2 to TRBJ2-5; 9 nucleotides match TRBD2. The CDR3 covers 15 residues. CDR1 and CDR2 from the germline V gene are SGHTA and FQGNSA. V gave up 6 bases and J gave up 2 bases; unmatched junction bases: 7. The CDR3 region is CASSQFLAGQETQYF. DNA of the CDR3: TGTGCCAGCAGTCAATTTCTAGCGGGACAAGAGACCCAGTACTTC.

Only a few counts were recorded for this clonotype. The J gene is TRBJ2-3, the V gene TRBV30; D is perhaps TRBD1 (7 bases). CDR3 length: 13 amino acids. CDR1 is GTSNPN and CDR2 is SVGIG in the germline V gene (reference sequence). V was clipped by 5 bases and J by 3 bases, with 12 bases between them. In DNA, the CDR3 is TGTGCCTGGGCGACAGGGAGGACAGATACGCAGTATTTT. It translates to CAWATGRTDTQYF.

The sample holds many counts of this clonotype. V and J are TRBV7-2 and TRBJ2-3; TRBD1 aligns across 10 bases. The V segment lost 4 bases and the J segment 5 bases; nucleotides outside the gene matches: 3. Germline assignment: CDR1 SGHTA and CDR2 FQGNSA. This CDR3 region has 14 residues. CDR3 DNA sequence: TGTGCCAGCAGCTCAGACAGGGGGCGAGATACGCAGTATTTT. It encodes CASSSDRGRDTQYF. The entire variable domain, with the rest obtained from reference TRBV7-2 and TRBJ2-3, is as follows: GAGVSQSPSNKVTEKGKDVELRCDPISGHTALYWYRQSLGQGLEFLIYFQGNSAPDKSGLPSDRFSAERTGGSVSTLTIQRTQQEDSAVYLCASSSDRGRDTQYFGPGTRLTVL.

This clonotype occurred a few times. The V and J genes are TRBV11-2 and TRBJ2-2; the match to TRBD1 covers 7 bases. The V segment lost 0 bases and the J segment 2 bases; nucleotides outside the gene matches: 3. In germline, CDR1 is SGHAT, CDR2 FQNNGV. This CDR3 is 16 amino acids long. Here the CDR3 DNA reads TGTGCCAGCAGCTTAGAAGGGACAGAAAACACCGGGGAGCTGTTTTTT. It yields the protein CASSLEGTENTGELFF.

J is TRBJ1-5 and V is TRBV19; 7 bases match TRBD1. This CDR3 has 13 amino acids. V was clipped by 7 bases and J by 6 bases; unmatched bases: 6. Germline V gene sequence: CDR1 LNHDA, CDR2 SQIVND (reference sequence). CDR3 sequence reads: CASTDRVGQPQHF. Here the CDR3 DNA reads TGTGCCAGTACCGACAGGGTTGGTCAGCCCCAGCATTTT.

V is TRBV6-5 and J is TRBJ2-3; 11 positions match TRBD2. The CDR3 length is 17 residues. The germline V gene has CDR1 MNHEY and CDR2 SVGAGI. V lost 4 bases, J lost 6 bases, and 12 bases stayed unmatched. CDR3 amino acids: CASSSGILAGVVDTQYF. The DNA of the CDR3 is TGTGCCAGCAGTTCCGGGATACTAGCGGGAGTCGTGGATACGCAGTATTTT.

As regards this clonotype: Just one base apart from a much larger clone, this may be a read error. The chain uses TRBV7-2 and TRBJ2-1; the match to TRBD2 covers 14 bases. Germline CDR1 SGHTA, CDR2 FQGNSA. J lost 11 bases, V lost 5 bases, and 20 bases had no gene match. The CDR3 contains 19 residues. This CDR3 is CASSARGTTSGRAGNKQFF. The CDR3 DNA sequence: TGTGCCAGCAGCGCAAGGGGGACGACTAGCGGGAGGGCAGGTAATAAGCAGTTCTTC. The whole variable domain, filled in from reference TRBV7-2 and TRBJ2-1, reads GAGVSQSPSNKVTEKGKDVELRCDPISGHTALYWYRQSLGQGLEFLIYFQGNSAPDKSGLPSDRFSAERTGGSVSTLTIQRTQQEDSAVYLCASSARGTTSGRAGNKQFFGPGTRLTVL.

This chain connects TRBV4-3 to TRBJ2-5; the match to TRBD2 covers 10 bases. CDR3 length equals 16 residues. Per the germline V gene, CDR1 is LGHNA and CDR2 is YSLEER. After removal of 2 bases from V and 0 bases from J, the junction contained 3 bases not matched to a gene. CDR3 bases: TGCGCCAGCAGCCAAAGGACTAGCGGCAACCAAGAGACCCAGTACTTC. It codes for CASSQRTSGNQETQYF.

The gene calls are TRBV19 and TRBJ2-7; 10 positions agree with TRBD1. In germline, CDR1 is LNHDA, CDR2 SQIVND (reference sequence). This CDR3 comprises 13 residues. With 10 bases clipped from V and 5 bases from J, the junction kept 8 bases outside the gene matches. The CDR3, as DNA: TGTGCCACCGGGGACAGGGGTCGGGACGAGCAGTACTTC. Translated: CATGDRGRDEQYF.

This clonotype was counted ten times or more. V is TRBV7-2 and J is TRBJ2-7; 12 nucleotides match TRBD2. J was trimmed by 6 bases and V by 3 bases; bases with no gene match: 9. The CDR3 has 16 residues. Looked up from germline, CDR1 is SGHTA and CDR2 is FQGNSA. The CDR3 region is CASSFSSTSGRLEQYF. The DNA of the CDR3 is TGTGCCAGCAGCTTTTCCTCGACTAGCGGGAGACTCGAGCAGTACTTC.

This clonotype was detected a few times. The chain uses TRBV19 and TRBJ1-1, with D perhaps matching TRBD1 (5 bases). The CDR3 is made up of 14 amino acids. Trimming shortened V by 7 bases and J by 6 bases, and 18 bases separated the two germline ends. Germline CDR1 is LNHDA and CDR2 is SQIVND (reference sequence). The CDR3 region has the DNA TGTGCCAGTAAGGGGTACCTCCTTGGGGCTGAAGCTTTCTTT. Translated: CASKGYLLGAEAFF.

This clonotype was counted a few times. The chain recombines TRBV7-6 with TRBJ1-1; D not certain. The germline V gene encodes CDR1 SGHVS and CDR2 FNYEAQ. Trimming cost V 5 bases and J 7 bases, with 14 bases left between them. The CDR3 is 13 residues long. CDR3 loop: CASSPSLGSEAFF. The CDR3 DNA reads TGTGCCAGCAGCCCCAGCCTTGGCAGTGAAGCTTTCTTT.

This clonotype was seen only a few times. This chain connects TRBV28 to TRBJ1-2; D remains unclear. CDR3 size: 12 residues. V lost 1 base, J lost 7 bases, and 7 bases lay in between. CDR1 is MDHEN, CDR2 SYDVKM, per germline. Here the CDR3 reads CASSLLASGYTF. The CDR3 DNA follows: TGTGCCAGCAGTTTATTGGCCTCTGGCTACACCTTC.

The CDR3, as DNA: TGTGCCAGCAGCCCAAGTGCAGGGAACACTGAAGCTTTCTTT. Translating gives CASSPSAGNTEAFF. The chain employs TRBV7-2 and TRBJ1-1; unclear D gene. In germline, CDR1 is SGHTA, CDR2 FQGNSA. V was clipped by 5 bases and J by 1 base, with 11 bases between them. This CDR3 has 14 residues. Supplemented by reference TRBV7-2 and TRBJ1-1, the full variable domain reads GAGVSQSPSNKVTEKGKDVELRCDPISGHTALYWYRQSLGQGLEFLIYFQGNSAPDKSGLPSDRFSAERTGGSVSTLTIQRTQQEDSAVYLCASSPSAGNTEAFFGQGTRLTVV.

This clonotype was seen a handful of times. The gene calls are TRBV6-5 and TRBJ1-2, with a weak D call TRBD1 (6 bases). Trimming shortened V by 6 bases and J by 2 bases, and 16 bases separated the two germline ends. The CDR3 is made up of 15 amino acids. Germline V lookup: CDR1 MNHEY, CDR2 SVGAGI. CDR3 DNA sequence: TGTGCCAGCAGGCTCGGGCAGGGGCCAAACTATGGCTACACCTTC. The encoded protein is CASRLGQGPNYGYTF.

Within the sample, this clonotype is medium-sized. The chain carries TRBV27 and TRBJ2-6; D gene ambiguous. The CDR3 consists of 14 residues. V gave up 7 bases and J gave up 0 bases, with 7 bases separating them. The germline CDR1 and CDR2 sequences are MNHEY and SMNVEV (reference sequence). CDR3 amino acids: CASTRNSGANVLTF. The CDR3 region has the DNA TGTGCCAGCACTCGGAACTCTGGGGCCAACGTCCTGACTTTC.

The table lists this clonotype with a few counts. V usage is TRBV12-3 or TRBV12-4 and J usage is TRBJ2-4; the D is unclear. V lost 3 bases and J lost 2, with 17 bases in between. The CDR3 is 17 amino acids. CDR3 region: CASSFESIGITKNIQYF. The CDR3 region has the DNA TGTGCCAGCAGTTTTGAGTCAATTGGGATAACCAAAAACATTCAGTACTTC.

This clonotype appeared once. V is TRBV20-1 and J is TRBJ2-7, with D possibly being TRBD2 (5 bases). Germline-derived CDR1 and CDR2 are DFQATT and SNEGSKA (reference sequence). This CDR3 has 14 residues. V lost 5 bases, J lost 0 bases, and 14 bases lay in between. CDR3 loop: CSAVHARDSYEQYF. In DNA form, the CDR3 reads TGCAGTGCTGTCCACGCCCGGGACTCCTACGAGCAGTACTTC.

The V gene is TRBV12-3 or TRBV12-4, the J gene TRBJ1-2; 7 bases fit TRBD1. The V segment lost 4 bases and the J segment 9 bases; nucleotides outside the gene matches: 11. The CDR3 totals 14 residues. CDR3 nucleotide sequence: TGTGCCAGCAGTTCTCAGGGGGGATCCGGGCGCTACACCTTC. Amino acid sequence: CASSSQGGSGRYTF.

J is TRBJ1-6 and V is TRBV7-6; 7 bases fit TRBD1. Germline assignment: CDR1 SGHVS and CDR2 FNYEAQ. J lost 4 bases, V lost 5 bases, and 11 bases had no gene match. The CDR3 runs to 17 residues. The CDR3 region is CASSPLQGRSYNSPLHF. DNA of the CDR3: TGTGCCAGCAGCCCACTACAGGGGCGTTCTTATAATTCACCCCTCCACTTT.